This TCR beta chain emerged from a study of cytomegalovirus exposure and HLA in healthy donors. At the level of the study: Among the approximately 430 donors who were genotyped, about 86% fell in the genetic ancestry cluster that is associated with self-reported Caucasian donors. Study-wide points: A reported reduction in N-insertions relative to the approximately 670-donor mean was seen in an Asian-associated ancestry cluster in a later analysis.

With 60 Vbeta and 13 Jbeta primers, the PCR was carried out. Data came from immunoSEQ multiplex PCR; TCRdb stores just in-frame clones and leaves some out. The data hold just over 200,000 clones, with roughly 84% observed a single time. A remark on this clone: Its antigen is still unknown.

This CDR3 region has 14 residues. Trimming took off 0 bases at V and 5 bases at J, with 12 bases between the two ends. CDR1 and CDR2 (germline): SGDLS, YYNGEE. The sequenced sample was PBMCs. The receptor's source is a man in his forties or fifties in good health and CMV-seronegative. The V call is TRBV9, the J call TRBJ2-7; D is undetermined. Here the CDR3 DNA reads TGTGCCAGCAGCGTAGGGCAGATGTCCCACGAGCAGTACTTC. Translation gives CASSVGQMSHEQYF.